This TCR beta chain was identified in a study of T cells in Graves' hyperthyroidism and ophthalmopathy. General study findings and limits: Most thyroid clonotypes with frequency above 0.001 were detected in blood. A model using 13 V-J features told ophthalmopathy apart from stable hyperthyroidism.

The diagnostic basis comprised clinical symptoms, serum thyroxine and TRAb, thyroid ultrasound and orbital computed tomography. The PBMCs studied were ones that came from roughly 9.1 ml fresh peripheral blood. With regard to this clonotype: The antigen is undetermined.

CDR3 length: 14 residues. CDR1 and CDR2 from the germline V gene are LGHDT and YNNKEL (reference sequence). The V and J ends lost 0 bases and 8 bases, in that order; junction bases with no gene match: 6. What was amplified from RNA transcripts were TCR beta CDR3 regions. The HTBI primer set served for first-round RT-PCR of the TCR CDR3. MiXCR was run by TCRdb on the multiplex PCR reads, yielding one entry per CDR3 protein. The sample includes fewer than 400,000 distinct CDR3 sequences, 11% to 15% of them seen just once. Sequencing was done on a sample of blood. This TCR was sampled from a man in his fifties with Graves' ophthalmopathy. The gene calls are TRBV3-1 and TRBJ1-1; 7 bases line up with TRBD1. The CDR3 region is CASSQDGGDSEAFF. For the CDR3, the DNA is TGTGCCAGCAGCCAAGATGGGGGGGACAGCGAAGCTTTCTTT.